A single TCR beta chain is shown here with its context. Other nucleotide sequences from this sample produce the same CDR3. Between the trimmed V and J ends, which lost 6 bases and 0 bases, there was a span of 5 bases. The CDR3 length is 12 residues. CDR1 is SQVTM and CDR2 is ANQGSEA in the germline V gene. The source of the sample is a study of shared clonotypes between healthy human individuals. Study in general: Each donor had three CD4 naive, three CD4 memory, two CD8 naive and one CD8 memory plate.

Within Nashville, Tennessee resided all donors, each a Caucasian adult. The method was immunoSEQ multiplex PCR; TCRdb's version includes in-frame clones alone and lacks a portion of them. Altogether about 1.5 million clones are present, 95% to 99% being singletons, with the ten largest covering about 0.42%. V is TRBV29-1 and J is TRBJ2-2; D remains ambiguous. This clonotype originated in a man aged 25 to 45 in good health. The specimen was naive CD4+ T cells sorted from blood. Subset here: CD45RA+ positively selected. CDR3: CSVGANTGELFF. The CDR3 nucleotides are TGCAGCGTAGGAGCGAACACCGGGGAGCTGTTTTTT.